This T cell receptor beta chain was identified during a study of T cell changes during pregnancy in multiple sclerosis. TCRdb's table, derived via immunoSEQ multiplex PCR, lists solely in-frame clones and lacks some. Seen here are approximately 70,000 clones, roughly 94% observed once, and the top ten hold more than 1.1%. The junction had 5 bases not matched to a gene; V was cut back by 6 bases and J by 4 bases. The CDR3 contains 14 residues. Germline values: CDR1 LNHDA, CDR2 SQIVND (reference sequence). The chain combines TRBV19 with TRBJ2-1, with TRBD1 matching over 8 bases. This sequence was found in a female donor with multiple sclerosis, enrolled in a pregnancy study. Sequenced material: peripheral blood, taken after pregnancy. The CDR3 DNA reads TGTGCCAGTAGACCCGGGACAGGATACAATGAGCAGTTCTTC. As protein: CASRPGTGYNEQFF.